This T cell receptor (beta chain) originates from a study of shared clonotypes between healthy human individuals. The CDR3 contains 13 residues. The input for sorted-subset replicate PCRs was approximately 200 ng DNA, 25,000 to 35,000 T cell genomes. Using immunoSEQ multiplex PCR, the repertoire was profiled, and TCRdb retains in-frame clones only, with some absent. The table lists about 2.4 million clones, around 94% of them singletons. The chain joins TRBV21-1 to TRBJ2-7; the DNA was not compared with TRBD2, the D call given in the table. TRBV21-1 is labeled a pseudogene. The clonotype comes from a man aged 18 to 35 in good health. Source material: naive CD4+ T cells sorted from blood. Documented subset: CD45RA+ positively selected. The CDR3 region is CASSKWRSYEQYF. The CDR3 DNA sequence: TGTGCCAGCAGCAAATGGAGATCGTACGAGCAGTACTTC.